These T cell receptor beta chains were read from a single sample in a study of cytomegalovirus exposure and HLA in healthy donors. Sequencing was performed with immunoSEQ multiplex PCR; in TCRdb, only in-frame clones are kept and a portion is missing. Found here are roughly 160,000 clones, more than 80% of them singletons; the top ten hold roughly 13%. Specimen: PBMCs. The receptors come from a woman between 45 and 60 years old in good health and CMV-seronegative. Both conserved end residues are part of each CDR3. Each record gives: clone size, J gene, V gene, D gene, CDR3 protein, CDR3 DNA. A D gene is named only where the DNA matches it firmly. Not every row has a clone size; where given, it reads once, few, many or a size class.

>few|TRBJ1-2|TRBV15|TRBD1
CATSSGQDSPYGYTF
TGTGCCACCAGCTCAGGACAGGATTCCCCCTATGGCTACACCTTC
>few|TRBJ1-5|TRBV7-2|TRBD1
CASSLATGTGLYQPQHF
TGTGCCAGCAGCTTAGCGACCGGGACAGGGCTATATCAGCCCCAGCATTTT
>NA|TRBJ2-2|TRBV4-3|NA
CASSQVAAGELFF
TGCGCCAGCAGCCAAGTTGCAGCCGGGGAGCTGTTTTTT
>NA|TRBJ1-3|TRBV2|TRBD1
CASRGDRVLTGNTIYF
TGTGCCAGCAGGGGGGACAGGGTACTGACTGGAAACACCATATATTTT
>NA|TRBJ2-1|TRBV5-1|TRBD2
CASRSGTSGRDEQFF
TGCGCCAGCAGATCCGGGACTAGCGGGAGGGATGAGCAGTTCTTC
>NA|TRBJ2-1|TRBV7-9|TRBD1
CASSMGQPQFF
TGTGCCAGCAGCATGGGACAGCCACAGTTCTTC
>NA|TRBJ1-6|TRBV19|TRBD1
CASSPNSGQGGSPLHF
TGTGCCAGTAGCCCGAACTCAGGACAGGGAGGATCGCCCCTCCACTTT
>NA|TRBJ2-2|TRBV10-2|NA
CASSGRERTGELFF
TGCGCCAGCAGTGGTCGGGAGAGGACCGGGGAGCTGTTTTTT
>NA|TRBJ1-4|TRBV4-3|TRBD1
CASSQDWTGDNEKLFF
TGCGCCAGCAGCCAAGACTGGACAGGGGATAATGAAAAACTGTTTTTT
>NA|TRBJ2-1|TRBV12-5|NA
CASGLKTNEQFF
TGTGCTAGTGGTTTGAAGACAAACGAGCAGTTCTTC
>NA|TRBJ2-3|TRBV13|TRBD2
CASSLPGLAGTDTQYF
TGTGCCAGCAGCTTACCGGGACTAGCGGGCACAGATACGCAGTATTTT
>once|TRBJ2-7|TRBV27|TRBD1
CASSLSSLGQGAYEQYF
TGTGCCAGCAGTTTATCGAGCCTGGGACAGGGTGCGTACGAGCAGTACTTC
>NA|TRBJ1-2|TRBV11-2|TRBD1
CASSLSLGQGELGYTF
TGTGCCAGCAGCTTATCCTTGGGACAGGGGGAACTTGGCTACACCTTC
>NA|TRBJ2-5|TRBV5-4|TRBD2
CASSLWGLAGGTQYF
TGTGCCAGCAGCTTGTGGGGACTAGCGGGTGGGACCCAGTACTTC
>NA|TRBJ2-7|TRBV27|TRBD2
CASGISGRSYEQYF
TGTGCCAGCGGGATTAGCGGGAGAAGCTACGAGCAGTACTTC
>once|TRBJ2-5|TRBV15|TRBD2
CATSRDGTSSQETQYF
TGTGCCACCAGCAGAGACGGGACTAGCAGCCAAGAGACCCAGTACTTC
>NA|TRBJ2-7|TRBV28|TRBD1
CASWTGKDPEQYF
TGTGCCAGTTGGACAGGGAAGGACCCCGAGCAGTACTTC
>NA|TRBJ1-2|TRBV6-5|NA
CASSMDSTTNYGYTF
TGTGCCAGCAGTATGGACAGCACCACTAACTATGGCTACACCTTC
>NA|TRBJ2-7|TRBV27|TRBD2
CASSTELAGPYEQYF
TGTGCCAGCAGTACCGAACTAGCGGGGCCCTACGAGCAGTACTTC
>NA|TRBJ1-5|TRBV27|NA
CASSLSGGYQPQHF
TGTGCCAGCAGTTTAAGTGGAGGGTACCAGCCCCAGCATTTT
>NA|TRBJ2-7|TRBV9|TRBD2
CASSFSGGYEQYF
TGTGCCAGCAGCTTCTCGGGAGGCTACGAGCAGTACTTC
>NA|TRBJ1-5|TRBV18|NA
CASSQRDGAQPQHF
TGTGCCAGCTCACAGCGGGATGGGGCGCAACCCCAGCATTTT
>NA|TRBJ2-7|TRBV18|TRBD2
CASSSSGTSSYEQYF
TGTGCCAGCTCATCCTCCGGGACTAGCAGCTACGAGCAGTACTTC
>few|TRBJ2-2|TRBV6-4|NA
CASRWAASDTGELFF
TGTGCCAGCCGCTGGGCCGCCTCAGACACCGGGGAGCTGTTTTTT